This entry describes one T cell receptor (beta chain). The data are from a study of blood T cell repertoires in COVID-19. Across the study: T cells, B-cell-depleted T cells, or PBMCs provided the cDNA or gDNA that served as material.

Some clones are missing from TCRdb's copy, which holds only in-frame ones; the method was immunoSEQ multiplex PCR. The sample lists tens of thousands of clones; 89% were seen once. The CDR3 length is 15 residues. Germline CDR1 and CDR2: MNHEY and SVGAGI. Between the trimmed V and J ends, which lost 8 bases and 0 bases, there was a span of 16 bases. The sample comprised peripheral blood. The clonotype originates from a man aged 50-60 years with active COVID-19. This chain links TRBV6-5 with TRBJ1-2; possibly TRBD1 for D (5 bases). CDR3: CASSAGLGANYGYTF. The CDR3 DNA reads TGTGCCAGCTCGGCAGGCTTAGGGGCTAACTATGGCTACACCTTC.